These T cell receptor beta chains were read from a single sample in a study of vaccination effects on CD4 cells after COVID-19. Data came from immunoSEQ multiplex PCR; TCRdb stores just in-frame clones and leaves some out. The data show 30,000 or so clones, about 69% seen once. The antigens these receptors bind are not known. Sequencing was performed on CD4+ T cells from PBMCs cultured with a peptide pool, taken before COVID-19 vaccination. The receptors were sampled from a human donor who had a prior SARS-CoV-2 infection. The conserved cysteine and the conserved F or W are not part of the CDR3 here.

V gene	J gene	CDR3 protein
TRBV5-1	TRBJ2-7	ASSPLAGIREQY
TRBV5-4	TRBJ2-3	ASSLAVSTLGSEAQY
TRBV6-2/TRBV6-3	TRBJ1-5	ASSRQGAEQPQH
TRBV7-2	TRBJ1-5	ASSRDRVGNQPQH
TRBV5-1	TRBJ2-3	ASSLVPEDTQY
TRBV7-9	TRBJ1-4	ACSSARTNEKLF
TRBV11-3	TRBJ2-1	ASSFQVGTEQF
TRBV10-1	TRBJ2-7	ASTSRTAYEQY
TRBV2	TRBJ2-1	ASSEAYEQF
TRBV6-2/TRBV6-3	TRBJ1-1	ASSLPEGKAF
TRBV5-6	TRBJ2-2	ASSLLGPTGELF
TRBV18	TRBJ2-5	ASSPGTGSRETQY
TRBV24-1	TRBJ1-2	ATSDVGASYGYT
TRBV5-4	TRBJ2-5	ASSLAGSGGQETQY
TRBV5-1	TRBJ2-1	ASSSLAGGPHEQF
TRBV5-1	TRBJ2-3	ASTGGRAGDTQY
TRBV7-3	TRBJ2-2	ASSKLAGGNTGELF
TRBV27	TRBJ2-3	ASSSTSSTDTQY
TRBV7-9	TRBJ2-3	ASRRGLAGVGDTQY
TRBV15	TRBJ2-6	ATSRGGASGANVLT